The 20 T cell receptor beta chains below come from one sample, sequenced in a study of T cells in Graves' hyperthyroidism and ophthalmopathy. The source material, RNA transcripts, was used to amplify TCR beta CDR3 regions. In the first-round RT-PCR of the TCR CDR3, the HTBI primer set was used. TCRdb fed the multiplex PCR reads into MiXCR, producing one record per CDR3 protein. The data hold about 640,000 distinct CDR3 sequences, with about 45% observed a single time. The sample comprised peripheral blood or thyroid tissue (not recorded which). The receptors derive from an adult man with Graves' disease, either hyperthyroidism or ophthalmopathy (not recorded which).

A few counts support this clonotype. The chain has TRBV29-1 and TRBJ1-2; 7 bases align to TRBD1. The CDR3 has 12 residues. In germline, CDR1 is SQVTM, CDR2 ANQGSEA. Unmatched junction bases numbered 4, after V lost 4 bases and J lost 5 bases. This CDR3 is CSVVTGRYGYTF. The CDR3 bases are TGCAGCGTTGTGACAGGGCGGTATGGCTACACCTTC.

With regard to this clonotype: This could be a read error, since a much larger clone is one nucleotide away. This CDR3 is missing its conserved last phenylalanine or tryptophan, likely due to a read error. V gene TRBV10-3 combines with J gene TRBJ1-1, with a tentative D call TRBD1 (6 bases). V gave up 3 bases and J gave up 6 bases, with 14 bases separating them. CDR1 ENHRY and CDR2 SYGVKD come from the germline V gene. The CDR3 has 14 amino acids. The CDR3 sequence is CAISDVRGHSEAFS. The CDR3 DNA is TGTGCCATCAGTGATGTCAGGGGTCACTCTGAAGCTTTCTCT.

This clonotype showed up just a few times. The genes are TRBV15 and TRBJ2-3, with D perhaps matching TRBD2 (5 bases). The length of the CDR3 is 15 residues. Looked up from germline, CDR1 is LNHNV and CDR2 is YYDKDF (reference sequence). The V end was cut by 5 bases, the J end by 6 bases, with 18 bases between. The CDR3 loop reads CATSGRAAAGDTQYF. Written as DNA, the CDR3 is TGTGCCACCAGCGGAAGAGCGGCGGCAGGTGATACGCAGTATTTT.

This clonotype was seen more than once but under ten times. The chain links TRBV9 to TRBJ1-5; D is undetermined. From germline, CDR1 is SGDLS and CDR2 YYNGEE. The CDR3 totals 14 residues. V dropped 3 bases and J dropped 5 bases, with 12 bases sitting between them. This CDR3 is CASSDDKLYQPQHF. For the CDR3, the DNA is TGTGCCAGCAGCGACGACAAGTTGTATCAGCCCCAGCATTTT.

This clonotype was seen many times. The chain links TRBV29-1 to TRBJ1-1, with D maybe TRBD1 (5 bases). The CDR3 loop spans 14 amino acids. Germline CDR1 and CDR2: SQVTM and ANQGSEA. V dropped 6 bases and J dropped 11 bases, with 25 bases sitting between them. This chain's CDR3 is CSVVDLDFTGVAFF. CDR3 nucleotide sequence: TGCAGCGTCGTAGACCTAGACTTTACAGGTGTCGCTTTCTTT.

The chain is built from TRBV19 and TRBJ1-1; a weak D match, TRBD1 (5 bases). Per germline, CDR1 LNHDA and CDR2 SQIVND (reference sequence). V was shortened by 8 bases and J by 0 bases, with 13 bases between the two germline ends. The CDR3 has 14 amino acids. DNA of the CDR3: TGTGCCAGTCTGGGACGCCGGATGAACACTGAAGCTTTCTTT. Encoded protein: CASLGRRMNTEAFF.

CDR3 loop: CASSLDRAHSPLHF. The CDR3 DNA sequence: TGTGCCAGCAGTCTGGACAGGGCCCATTCACCCCTCCACTTT. The chain links TRBV7-8 to TRBJ1-6; 8 nucleotides agree with TRBD1. The CDR3 is 14 amino acids. The junction had 6 bases not matched to a gene; V was cut back by 6 bases and J by 8 bases. Germline V CDR1 and CDR2: SGHVS, FQNEAQ.

This sequence joins TRBV2 and TRBJ1-2, with 7 positions matching TRBD1. V shed 5 bases and J 5 bases; nucleotides not matched to a gene: 11. Germline V gene data show CDR1 as SNHLY and CDR2 as FYNNEI. The CDR3 is 15 amino acids. CDR3 sequence reads: CASSTGDRGGYGYTF. DNA for the CDR3: TGTGCCAGCAGTACCGGGGACAGAGGAGGATATGGCTACACCTTC.

Ten or more counts support this clonotype. Here the CDR3 DNA reads TGTGCCAGCAGTGAAAGGAGGAGGGGGAGAAATCAGCCCCAGCATTTT. This sequence encodes CASSERRRGRNQPQHF. This rearrangement joins TRBV6-6 to TRBJ1-5; D perhaps matches TRBD1 (6 bases). This CDR3 contains 16 residues. Germline-derived CDR1 and CDR2 are MNHNY and SVGAGI (reference sequence). V lost 5 bases and J 4 bases, leaving 18 bases between the germline ends.

This clonotype was observed at least ten times. This chain uses TRBV7-2 with TRBJ1-2; D is undetermined. This CDR3 contains 14 residues. The germline CDR1 and CDR2 sequences are SGHTA and FQGNSA. V shed 5 bases and J shed 8 bases, with 18 bases lying between them. CDR3 region: CASSRLTARKGYTF. CDR3 nucleotides: TGTGCCAGCAGCCGATTGACTGCCCGAAAAGGCTACACCTTC.

This chain joins TRBV29-1 and TRBJ1-2; perhaps TRBD1 as D (5 bases). Germline V gives CDR1 SQVTM, CDR2 ANQGSEA. CDR3 length: 11 residues. Trimming pared 5 bases from V and 12 bases from J, leaving 16 bases between. In DNA, the CDR3 is TGCAGCGTTACGACAGAAACTGGAAACACCTTC. Encoded protein: CSVTTETGNTF.

There are many counts of this clonotype. The V call is TRBV10-3, the J call TRBJ1-6, with 7 bases lining up with TRBD1. This CDR3 region has 15 residues. V shed 11 bases and J 7 bases; nucleotides not matched to a gene: 14. CDR1 and CDR2 from the germline V gene are ENHRY and SYGVKD. The CDR3 region is CASQGDPKRNSPLHF. In DNA form, the CDR3 reads TGTGCCTCCCAGGGGGACCCCAAAAGGAATTCACCCCTCCACTTT.

In regard to this clonotype: A read error may account for a junction end that differs from germline. This chain uses TRBV5-8 with TRBJ1-1; the D gene is possibly TRBD1 (5 bases). Germline values: CDR1 SGHTS, CDR2 YDEGEE. This CDR3 region has 13 residues. In DNA, the CDR3 is TGCGCCAGCAGCTTGTGGGGGGTCGCTGAAGCTTTCTTT. This translates into CASSLWGVAEAFF.

In this sample, this clonotype turned up a few times. The V gene is TRBV7-3, the J gene TRBJ2-7; 10 bases fit TRBD1. The V segment lost 3 bases and the J segment 3 bases; nucleotides outside the gene matches: 5. CDR1 and CDR2 from the germline V gene are SGHTA and FQGTGA. The CDR3 totals 15 residues. As DNA, the CDR3 is TGTGCCAGCAGCTTGGAAGGGGACAGGGGCTACGAGCAGTACTTC. The encoded protein is CASSLEGDRGYEQYF.

This clonotype appeared a single time. The chain has TRBV29-1 and TRBJ2-7; the match to TRBD1 covers 7 bases. This CDR3 is 11 amino acids long. With V trimmed by 6 bases and J by 6 bases, 5 bases remained unmatched. Looked up from germline, CDR1 is SQVTM and CDR2 is ANQGSEA. CDR3 sequence (DNA): TGCAGCGTCGACAGGGCGCGCGAGCAGTACTTC. Residues: CSVDRAREQYF.

The chain joins TRBV19 to TRBJ1-4; perhaps TRBD1 as D (6 bases). V dropped 7 bases and J dropped 7 bases, with 22 bases sitting between them. Germline CDR1 is LNHDA and CDR2 is SQIVND (reference sequence). The CDR3 sequence is 16 residues long. This chain's CDR3 is CASTHGQLLGGEKLFF. DNA for the CDR3: TGTGCCAGTACCCACGGACAGCTCCTTGGGGGTGAAAAACTGTTTTTT.

The rearrangement links TRBV7-9 to TRBJ1-5; unclear D gene. The V and J ends lost 5 bases and 13 bases respectively, with 15 bases between them. Germline V lookup: CDR1 SEHNR, CDR2 FQNEAQ (reference sequence). The CDR3 length is 12 residues. The CDR3 sequence: CASSAEAGSQHF. CDR3 nucleotides: TGTGCCAGCAGCGCGGAAGCGGGATCGCAGCATTTT.

The rearrangement links TRBV7-9 to TRBJ2-5; D tentatively fits TRBD1 or TRBD2 (5 bases each). In germline, CDR1 is SEHNR, CDR2 FQNEAQ (reference sequence). Trimming took 2 bases from V and 6 from J, leaving 7 bases between them. The length of the CDR3 is 12 residues. The CDR3: CASSLPGQTQYF. The CDR3 DNA follows: TGTGCCAGCAGCTTACCGGGGCAGACCCAGTACTTC.

This clonotype was seen a few times. The chain couples TRBV7-9 to TRBJ2-5, with 7 bases lining up with TRBD1. The V and J ends lost 2 bases and 3 bases, in that order; junction bases with no gene match: 6. The CDR3 loop spans 15 amino acids. The germline CDR1 and CDR2 sequences are SEHNR and FQNEAQ (reference sequence). In DNA, the CDR3 is TGTGCCAGCAGCTTATTCCGGGACAGAGAAGAGACCCAGTACTTC. This sequence encodes CASSLFRDREETQYF.

A word on this clonotype: It may be a read error: a sequence one base away is much more abundant. The V gene is TRBV6-1, the J gene TRBJ1-5; a weak D match, TRBD1 (5 bases). From germline, CDR1 is MNHNS and CDR2 SASEGT. V lost 0 bases to trimming and J lost 9 bases, with 12 bases between them. The CDR3 totals 14 residues. This chain's CDR3 is CASSEAGRDRPQHF. The CDR3 DNA reads TGTGCCAGCAGTGAAGCGGGGCGCGATCGGCCCCAGCATTTT.